The clone carrying this T cell receptor beta chain was counted ten times or more. As yet, its antigen is unknown. This entry is derived from a study of T-cell reconstitution after alpha-beta-depleted transplantation in children. Whole-study findings and limits: Several patients had high TCRbeta diversity at day 60; it came from surviving recipient T cells and thymic progenitors. It was newly produced T cells that mostly accounted for T-cell counts and diversity one year after transplant.

Researchers prepared the TCRbeta library using unique molecular identifiers, the study reports. TCRdb re-called the PCR reads through MiXCR, storing one row per CDR3 protein. Of approximately 190,000 distinct CDR3 sequences in the sample, about 8.4% were seen once. The length of the CDR3 is 13 residues. Trimming stripped 6 bases from V and 2 bases from J, with 13 bases between. Per germline, CDR1 SQVTM and CDR2 ANQGSEA. The chain uses TRBV29-1 and TRBJ2-5; D may be TRBD1 (5 bases). The sequence came from a male patient between 2 and 9 years old who had a stem cell transplant for acute myeloid leukemia, so the T cells may come from the graft donor. Sequenced here: PBMCs, mostly from graft donor cells, sampled 360 days after TCRalphabeta/CD19-depleted stem cell transplant. The CDR3 DNA reads TGCAGCGTCCGAAGACAGACGCAAGAGACCCAGTACTTC. Translation gives CSVRRQTQETQYF.